A selection of T cell receptor beta chains follows, all from one sample in a study of blood T cell repertoires in COVID-19. Here immunoSEQ multiplex PCR was the method, and the copy in TCRdb shows in-frame clones only, minus some. The data contain some 87,000 clones, 81% of them singletons. Sequencing was done on a sample of peripheral blood. All receptors come from an elderly man with active or convalescent COVID-19. Each CDR3 is given with its conserved first and last residue. The order of the fields is clone size, J gene, V gene, D gene, CDR3 DNA, CDR3 protein. A D gene is named only where the DNA matches it firmly. Expanded clones are given a class, and other clones once, few, many or no size at all.

>NA|TRBJ2-2|TRBV7-6|TRBD1
TGTGCCAGCAGCTTCCGACAGGGGCCGAACACCGGGGAGCTGTTTTTT
CASSFRQGPNTGELFF
>NA|TRBJ1-2|TRBV25-1|TRBD1
TGTGCCAGCACCGAGGGACAGGGGAACTATGGCTACACCTTC
CASTEGQGNYGYTF
>NA|TRBJ1-6|TRBV28|NA
TGTGCCAGCAGTAGGAGCTCCTATAATTCACCCCTCCACTTT
CASSRSSYNSPLHF
>NA|TRBJ2-2|TRBV6-5|TRBD1
TGTGCCAGCAGGGCCACAGGGGGCCCCGGGGAGCTGTTTTTT
CASRATGGPGELFF
>few|TRBJ2-2|TRBV30|NA
TGTGCCTGGAGTCGGGGCGGGGTCAACACCGGGGAGCTGTTTTTT
CAWSRGGVNTGELFF
>many|TRBJ1-4|TRBV5-6|NA
TGTGCCAGCAGCTTTAAAGCCACTAATGAAAAACTGTTTTTT
CASSFKATNEKLFF
>NA|TRBJ2-1|TRBV9|TRBD2
TGTGCCAGCAGCGTACAAGCGGGGGGGTTCTACAATGAGCAGTTCTTC
CASSVQAGGFYNEQFF
>NA|TRBJ1-4|TRBV19|NA
TGTGCCACCCAAGGTGGAGGACTTAATGAAAAACTGTTTTTT
CATQGGGLNEKLFF
>NA|TRBJ1-5|TRBV21-1|NA
TGTGCCAGCAGCAAATCCCCTCGGTACAGCAATCAGCCCCAGCATTTT
CASSKSPRYSNQPQHF
>NA|TRBJ2-5|TRBV28|TRBD1
TGTGCCAGCAAGACCCCGGGACAGGGTTTATTGTGGGAGAAGACCCAGTACTTC
CASKTPGQGLLWEKTQYF
>NA|TRBJ1-2|TRBV5-1|TRBD1
TGCGCCAGCAGACGGAGGACAGGGGCTGTCTATGGCTACACCTTC
CASRRRTGAVYGYTF
>few|TRBJ1-2|TRBV6-6|NA
TGTGCCAGCAGTTACTCCGGACAGATCTATGGCTACACCTTC
CASSYSGQIYGYTF
>few|TRBJ1-2|TRBV18|TRBD1
TGTGCCAGCTCATTGGGGACAGGGGAAAATGGCTACACCTTC
CASSLGTGENGYTF
>NA|TRBJ1-2|TRBV29-1|NA
TGCAGCGTTGATCCCAGCTACACCTTC
CSVDPSYTF
>NA|TRBJ1-2|TRBV10-2|TRBD1
TGCGCCAGCAGTGATGGGGGGGACAGGGGGCGAGGTGGCTACACCTTC
CASSDGGDRGRGGYTF
>NA|TRBJ2-2|TRBV7-6|TRBD2
TGTGCCAGCAGCCCCACTAGCGGGGGGGCGAACGGGGAGCTGTTTTTT
CASSPTSGGANGELFF
>NA|TRBJ1-1|TRBV6-5|TRBD1
TGTGCCAGCAGTCCATGGACAGGGCTGAACACTGAAGCTTTCTTT
CASSPWTGLNTEAFF
>NA|TRBJ2-2|TRBV5-1|NA
TGCGCCAGCAGCTTGTCGCAGGGGGGAACCGGGGAGCTGTTTTTT
CASSLSQGGTGELFF
>NA|TRBJ2-5|TRBV5-1|NA
TGCGCCAGCAGCTTGTTGGGCAGGGGTGGAAAGACCCAGTACTTC
CASSLLGRGGKTQYF
>few|TRBJ2-2|TRBV11-1|NA
TGTGCCAGCAGCTTATTATCAGGATTGAACACCGGGGAGCTGTTTTTT
CASSLLSGLNTGELFF
>NA|TRBJ2-2|TRBV3-1/TRBV3-2|TRBD2
TGTGCCAGCAGCCAAGACCCCTGGCGGGGGGGCCTGGGCACCGGGGAGCTGTTTTTT
CASSQDPWRGGLGTGELFF
>NA|TRBJ2-7|TRBV10-3|TRBD1
TGTGCCATGGGACAGGGGTCCTACGAGCAGTACTTC
CAMGQGSYEQYF
>once|TRBJ2-2|TRBV5-4|TRBD1
TGTGCCAGCAGCCAGTTTGACAGGGGTTCCGGGGAGCTGTTTTTT
CASSQFDRGSGELFF
>NA|TRBJ1-4|TRBV19|NA
TGTGCCAGTACCCCGACAGCAACTAATGAAAAACTGTTTTTT
CASTPTATNEKLFF
>NA|TRBJ2-3|TRBV7-8|TRBD2
TGTGCCAGCAGCTTTAGCGGGGGGGCCGTTGATACGCAGTATTTT
CASSFSGGAVDTQYF
>once|TRBJ2-7|TRBV10-3|TRBD1
TGTGCCATCAGAACAGGGGGCGGCTCCTACGAGCAGTACTTC
CAIRTGGGSYEQYF
>NA|TRBJ1-2|TRBV28|NA
TGTGCCACTTTGACAGGCGGAAGGAATGGCTACACCTTC
CATLTGGRNGYTF
>NA|TRBJ1-2|TRBV15|NA
TGTGCCACCAGCAGAGATGGGGCAGGGTTCTATGGCTACACCTTC
CATSRDGAGFYGYTF
>NA|TRBJ1-5|TRBV10-2|TRBD1
TGCGCCAGCAGCGAAGACAGGGATGAGCCCCAGCATTTT
CASSEDRDEPQHF
>few|TRBJ1-2|TRBV15|NA
TGTGCCACCAGCAGAAGCCCACAGGAAAACTATGGCTACACCTTC
CATSRSPQENYGYTF
>NA|TRBJ2-5|TRBV12-3/TRBV12-4|TRBD1
TGTGCCAGCAGGATGGGACAGGAAGAGACCCAGTACTTC
CASRMGQEETQYF
>NA|TRBJ1-5|TRBV9|TRBD1
TGTGCCAGCAGCGCCGGGACAGGGGGCGACCAGCCCCAGCATTTT
CASSAGTGGDQPQHF
>once|TRBJ1-5|TRBV6-5|NA
TGTGCCAGCAGCGCGGGCCCCGCCAATCAGCCCCAGCATTTT
CASSAGPANQPQHF
>NA|TRBJ2-1|TRBV4-3|TRBD2
TGCGCCAGCAGCCAAGATCGGCCTAGCGGGATTAATGAGCAGTTCTTC
CASSQDRPSGINEQFF
>NA|TRBJ1-1|TRBV4-3|NA
TGCGCCAGCAGCCAAGTCCACGGGGGGGCGGGCACTGAAGCTTTCTTT
CASSQVHGGAGTEAFF
>few|TRBJ1-2|TRBV27|NA
TGTGCCAGCAGCGCACAGGGCTGGGATGGCTACACCTTC
CASSAQGWDGYTF
>few|TRBJ2-2|TRBV5-6|TRBD2
TGTGCCAGCAGCTTAAGCGGGGCGACCGGGGAGCTGTTTTTT
CASSLSGATGELFF
>NA|TRBJ2-2|TRBV2|NA
TGTGCCAGCAGACAGGCGCAGGGGGGCGCCGGGGAGCTGTTTTTT
CASRQAQGGAGELFF
>NA|TRBJ1-1|TRBV29-1|NA
TGCAGCGCCACTGGTGGTCTCTTT
CSATGGLF
>many|TRBJ1-2|TRBV27|TRBD1
TGTGCCAGCAGTTCCTCTATGGGGACAGCTTATGGCTACACCTTC
CASSSSMGTAYGYTF
>NA|TRBJ2-1|TRBV7-8|NA
TGTGCCAGCAGCTTAGGACCCGGGAATGAGCAGTTCTTC
CASSLGPGNEQFF
>NA|TRBJ2-7|TRBV2|TRBD1
TGTGCCAGCAGCCCGACAGGGGGCGGGTACGAGCAGTACTTC
CASSPTGGGYEQYF
>NA|TRBJ2-7|TRBV11-2|NA
TGTGCCAGCAGCATAGAGGACCCCAGAGGGATACGCTCCTACGAGCAGTACTTC
CASSIEDPRGIRSYEQYF
>NA|TRBJ1-1|TRBV3-1/TRBV3-2|TRBD1
TGTGCCAGCAGCCAAGAGGCTCGGACAGGGAACCAAGCTTTCTTT
CASSQEARTGNQAFF
>NA|TRBJ1-5|TRBV5-1|NA
TGCGCCAGCAGCTTGTGGTCAGGTCGCAATCAGCCCCAGCATTTT
CASSLWSGRNQPQHF
>NA|TRBJ2-7|TRBV9|TRBD1
TGTGCCAGCAGCGTAGGGACAGGGTCCCACAGCTCCTACGAGCAGTACTTC
CASSVGTGSHSSYEQYF
>NA|TRBJ2-5|TRBV12-3/TRBV12-4|NA
TGTGCCAGCAGTTTCCCTCGACGGGCCCAGTACTTC
CASSFPRRAQYF
>NA|TRBJ1-3|TRBV5-1|NA
TGCGCCAGCAGCGTGGACCCAGCGGGTGGAAACACCATATATTTT
CASSVDPAGGNTIYF